The sequence of this T cell receptor (beta chain) was determined in a study of blood T cell repertoires in COVID-19. On the study more broadly: Whether acute or convalescent, the COVID-19 samples came from the United States, Italy and Spain.

Some clones are missing from TCRdb's copy, which holds only in-frame ones; the method was immunoSEQ multiplex PCR. The sample lists 220,000 or so clones; about 82% were seen once. The germline V gene has CDR1 MNHEY and CDR2 SMNVEV (reference sequence). V was shortened by 1 base and J by 4 bases, with 17 bases between the two germline ends. The CDR3 is 16 amino acids. The TCR sequence derives from a woman aged 45 to 65 who had recovered from COVID-19. This sequence joins TRBV27 and TRBJ2-7; possible D gene TRBD2, 6 bases. The sequenced material came from PBMCs or T cells enriched from blood (not recorded which). CDR3 loop: CASSLLAGGLAYEQYF. In nucleotides, the CDR3 is TGTGCCAGCAGTTTATTAGCCGGAGGGCTAGCGTACGAGCAGTACTTC.